This T cell receptor beta chain was captured in a study of cytomegalovirus exposure and HLA in healthy donors. Whole-study results and caveats: Cytomegalovirus-associated TCR beta chains were listed, numbering approximately 150. Previously analyzed data showed that most TCR beta V segments were productive at a frequency of about 87% or about 30%. Most subjects' HLA-A and HLA-B alleles were reportedly predicted from TCR beta sequences.

V was cut by 2 bases and J by 2 bases, with 16 bases left in between. In germline, CDR1 is MNHEY, CDR2 SMNVEV (reference sequence). This CDR3 contains 16 residues. The PCR had 60 Vbeta and 13 Jbeta primers. The table came from immunoSEQ multiplex PCR; TCRdb's copy has only in-frame clones and leaves some out. The table includes some 240,000 clones, around four fifths detected once. Though probably carrying unrecorded immune exposures, donors were nominally healthy at sampling. This clone was observed a few times. Its target is unknown. V is TRBV27 and J is TRBJ2-7; a possible D gene is TRBD1 (5 bases). This receptor was obtained from a male donor in good health and CMV-seronegative. The source material was PBMCs. The CDR3 reads CASSLRQGIGTYEQYF. The CDR3 bases are TGTGCCAGCAGTTTACGTCAGGGAATAGGGACCTACGAGCAGTACTTC.